The 20 T cell receptor beta chains given below trace back to one sample, sequenced in a study of T cell responses to AZD1222 COVID-19 vaccine. Sequenced by immunoSEQ multiplex PCR; TCRdb stores in-frame clones only, minus some. The profile shows roughly 180,000 clones, about 95% of them singletons. The material was peripheral blood, obtained on day 0 of AZD1222 vaccination. All receptors derive from an adult in good health.

The chain couples TRBV19 to TRBJ1-4, with D possibly being TRBD1 (6 bases). Per germline, CDR1 LNHDA and CDR2 SQIVND (reference sequence). V was shortened by 8 bases and J by 5 bases, with 15 bases between the two germline ends. The CDR3 consists of 14 residues. For the CDR3, the DNA is TGTGCCAGTGGGATGGACAGCTTGAATGAAAAACTGTTTTTT. Its protein product is CASGMDSLNEKLFF.

V is TRBV7-3 and J is TRBJ1-3; D gene unclear. This CDR3 has 15 amino acids. V was trimmed by 4 bases and J by 0 bases, leaving 10 bases between them. CDR1 and CDR2 from the germline V gene are SGHTA and FQGTGA. The CDR3 protein is CASSSAGGSGNTIYF. The CDR3 bases are TGTGCCAGCAGCTCTGCCGGAGGCTCTGGAAACACCATATATTTT.

The rearrangement joins TRBV5-3 to TRBJ1-5; 10 bases align to TRBD1. TRBV5-3 is an ORF, and what it does is uncertain. The CDR3 sequence is 18 residues long. Unmatched junction bases numbered 15, after V lost 3 bases and J lost 6 bases. The CDR3: CARSSRDRGTKLGQPQHF. DNA of the CDR3: TGTGCCAGAAGCTCCCGGGACAGGGGAACGAAGCTGGGTCAGCCCCAGCATTTT.

The chain is built from TRBV5-5 and TRBJ1-1; 9 bases agree with TRBD1. The ends lost 2 bases at V and 8 bases at J; junction bases unmatched: 4. The CDR3 is made up of 13 amino acids. Germline loops: CDR1 SGHKS, CDR2 YYEKEE (reference sequence). The CDR3 protein is CASSLGTGLEAFF. CDR3 in DNA: TGTGCCAGCAGCTTAGGGACAGGGTTAGAAGCTTTCTTT.

This sequence joins TRBV5-1 and TRBJ2-1, with a possible D match to TRBD2 (5 bases). The CDR3 runs 15 residues. Looked up from germline, CDR1 is SGHRS and CDR2 is YFSETQ. V dropped 4 bases and J dropped 5 bases, with 16 bases sitting between them. The chain's CDR3 is CASSPYPGFNNEQFF. As DNA, the CDR3 is TGCGCCAGCAGCCCGTATCCGGGGTTTAACAATGAGCAGTTCTTC.

This clone occurred once. The rearrangement joins TRBV7-6 to TRBJ2-7; D perhaps matches TRBD2 (6 bases). The V end was cut by 5 bases, the J end by 4 bases, with 18 bases between. Germline lookup yields CDR1 SGHVS and CDR2 FNYEAQ. CDR3 length: 15 residues. The CDR3 DNA sequence: TGTGCCAGCAGCCCCGGGTCCTCCGGGGGTTACGAGCAGTACTTC. This gives the protein CASSPGSSGGYEQYF.

The chain is built from TRBV7-9 and TRBJ2-4, with D perhaps matching TRBD1 (6 bases). Trimming cost V 5 bases and J 9 bases, with 11 bases left between them. CDR1 is SEHNR and CDR2 is FQNEAQ in the germline V gene (reference sequence). The CDR3 has 12 residues. CDR3 loop: CASSGTRAIQYF. In DNA, the CDR3 is TGTGCCAGCAGCGGGACAAGGGCCATTCAGTACTTC. Supplemented by reference TRBV7-9 and TRBJ2-4, the full variable domain reads DTGVSQNPRHKITKRGQNVTFRCDPISEHNRLYWYRQTLGQGPEFLTYFQNEAQLEKSRLLSDRFSAERPKGSFSTLEIQRTEQGDSAMYLCASSGTRAIQYFGAGTRLSVL.

This chain connects TRBV5-1 to TRBJ2-7; the match to TRBD1 covers 9 bases. V was clipped by 3 bases and J by 5 bases; unmatched bases: 9. Germline V gene lookup returns CDR1 SGHRS and CDR2 YFSETQ. The CDR3 spans 15 residues. CDR3 in DNA: TGCGCCAGCAGCTACCGGGGACAGGGCCGAGACGAGCAGTACTTC. As protein: CASSYRGQGRDEQYF.

The rearrangement uses TRBV30 and TRBJ1-2; the D is unclear. The CDR3 extends over 12 amino acids. Trimming took off 8 bases at V and 0 bases at J, with 10 bases between the two ends. CDR1 is GTSNPN and CDR2 is SVGIG in the germline V gene (reference sequence). The CDR3 reads CAGAATNYGYTF. The CDR3, as DNA: TGTGCCGGAGCAGCCACTAACTATGGCTACACCTTC.

This sequence joins TRBV6-1 and TRBJ2-1; D is possibly TRBD2 (5 bases). V was shortened by 2 bases and J by 2 bases, with 10 bases between the two germline ends. CDR1 MNHNS and CDR2 SASEGT come from the germline V gene. There are 15 residues in the CDR3. This chain's CDR3 is CASSESPAAYNEQFF. In DNA, the CDR3 is TGTGCCAGCAGTGAATCCCCAGCGGCCTACAATGAGCAGTTCTTC.

This chain links TRBV27 with TRBJ1-2; D is perhaps TRBD1 (6 bases). CDR3 size: 13 residues. Germline V gives CDR1 MNHEY, CDR2 SMNVEV (reference sequence). V was shortened by 4 bases and J by 1 base, with 7 bases between the two germline ends. The CDR3 coding sequence is TGTGCCAGCAGTTGGACAGTTAACTATGGCTACACCTTC. It yields the protein CASSWTVNYGYTF.

Of note for this clone: Compared with germline, one end of the junction differs, possibly owing to a read error. The CDR3 bases are TGTGCCAGCAGCCAAGCGGTAACCGACGTGGCCTTC. Protein product: CASSQAVTDVAF. The chain employs TRBV3-1 (or the pseudogene TRBV3-2) and TRBJ1-2; D gene ambiguous. Germline CDR1 and CDR2: LGHDT and YNNKEL (reference sequence). The CDR3 totals 12 residues.

This chain's CDR3 is CASSLSIPGEAFF. The CDR3 DNA follows: TGTGCCAGCAGTTTATCGATCCCCGGCGAAGCTTTCTTT. The chain has TRBV27 and TRBJ1-1; D remains unclear. The germline gives CDR1 MNHEY, CDR2 SMNVEV (reference sequence). CDR3 size: 13 residues. Trimming took off 0 bases at V and 8 bases at J, with 10 bases between the two ends.

The CDR3 region is CASSKGSSGSSYNEQFF. The CDR3 coding sequence is TGTGCCAGCAGCAAAGGGTCCAGCGGGAGCTCCTACAATGAGCAGTTCTTC. V gene TRBV5-4 combines with J gene TRBJ2-1; the match to TRBD2 covers 8 bases. Trimming took 4 bases from V and 0 from J; bases not matched to a gene: 9. The CDR3 extends over 17 amino acids. Germline V gives CDR1 SGHNT, CDR2 YYREEE (reference sequence).

This chain uses TRBV5-1 with TRBJ2-1; 9 bases line up with TRBD2. Trimming at V came to 6 bases and at J to 9 bases, leaving 13 bases not matched to a gene. Germline CDR1 and CDR2: SGHRS and YFSETQ. CDR3 size: 15 residues. The CDR3 bases are TGCGCCAGCAATGACGGTGGCGGGAGGGCCGGTGAGCAGTTCTTC. It translates to CASNDGGGRAGEQFF.

The J gene is TRBJ1-2, the V gene TRBV5-1; D unclear. This CDR3 contains 14 residues. Trimming shortened V by 4 bases and J by 3 bases, and 13 bases separated the two germline ends. Germline lookup yields CDR1 SGHRS and CDR2 YFSETQ. In DNA, the CDR3 is TGCGCCAGCAGCCCGTTACTACCCGACTATGGCTACACCTTC. Its translation is CASSPLLPDYGYTF.

The rearrangement links TRBV9 to TRBJ1-5, with 10 bases matching TRBD1. The germline V gene encodes CDR1 SGDLS and CDR2 YYNGEE. Trimming removed 0 bases from V and 12 bases from J; junction bases left unmatched: 3. This CDR3 comprises 13 residues. The chain's CDR3 is CASSVGGQGFQHF. The CDR3 nucleotides are TGTGCCAGCAGCGTAGGGGGACAGGGGTTCCAGCATTTT.

V gene TRBV12-3 or TRBV12-4 combines with J gene TRBJ2-1; the match to TRBD2 covers 9 bases. V dropped 8 bases and J dropped 6; count of bases not matched to a gene: 5. The CDR3 runs to 13 residues. The CDR3 spells CASAIAGANEQFF. The CDR3 DNA follows: TGTGCCAGCGCAATAGCGGGAGCCAATGAGCAGTTCTTC.

V gene TRBV30 combines with J gene TRBJ2-7; TRBD1 matches at 8 bases. The CDR3 loop spans 14 amino acids. Per the germline V gene, CDR1 is GTSNPN and CDR2 is SVGIG (reference sequence). The junction had 8 bases not matched to a gene; V was cut back by 2 bases and J by 5 bases. CDR3 region: CAWSPGTGLDEQYF. Written as DNA, the CDR3 is TGTGCCTGGAGTCCGGGGACAGGCCTGGACGAGCAGTACTTC.

This sequence joins TRBV4-1 and TRBJ2-3, with D unclear. The CDR3 is 13 residues long. Per germline, CDR1 MGHRA and CDR2 YSYEKL. The ends were cut back, 4 bases at V and 6 bases at J, with 11 bases in the middle. Here the CDR3 DNA reads TGCGCCAGCAGCCCAAGGGTCAGTGATACGCAGTATTTT. This gives the protein CASSPRVSDTQYF.